This T cell receptor beta chain was documented in a study of T cell responses to AZD1222 COVID-19 vaccine. Overall study results and limits: Spike regions recognized by vaccine-associated CD4 TCRs spanned the protein, led by 160-218 and 743-854. Clonal diversity was possibly underestimated; the donors were predominantly white British and more often female.

A remark on this clone: The antigen remains undetermined.

Germline V CDR1 and CDR2: SEHNR, FQNEAQ (reference sequence). The V end was cut by 1 base, the J end by 15 bases, with 13 bases between. The CDR3 is 12 residues long. Libraries were prepared by immunoSEQ multiplex PCR; TCRdb keeps only in-frame clonotypes and omits some of them. This table has 85,000 to 120,000 clones, more than 70% appearing once. The material sequenced was peripheral blood, taken on day 0 of AZD1222 vaccination. The J gene is TRBJ2-1, the V gene TRBV7-9; D gene unclear. The clonotype was recovered from an adult in good health. The CDR3 nucleotides are TGTGCCAGCAGCTTAGTGATCTACGTACTGTTCTTC. It translates to CASSLVIYVLFF. Full variable domain (outside the CDR3, taken from reference TRBV7-9 and TRBJ2-1): DTGVSQNPRHKITKRGQNVTFRCDPISEHNRLYWYRQTLGQGPEFLTYFQNEAQLEKSRLLSDRFSAERPKGSFSTLEIQRTEQGDSAMYLCASSLVIYVLFFGPGTRLTVL.